Below, 22 T cell receptor beta chains from the same sample are listed, as sequenced in a study of blood T cell repertoires in COVID-19. TCRdb's table, derived via immunoSEQ multiplex PCR, lists solely in-frame clones and lacks some. The sample contains around 200,000 clones, about 87% of which appear only once. Sequencing was carried out using PBMCs or T cells enriched from blood (not recorded which). These receptors originate from a woman in her thirties who had recovered from COVID-19.

This clone turned up a few times. The rearrangement uses TRBV5-1 and TRBJ1-1; D not resolved. V was cut by 0 bases and J by 3 bases, with 12 bases left in between. Per the germline V gene, CDR1 is SGHRS and CDR2 is YFSETQ. The CDR3 spans 15 residues. CDR3 region: CASSLVWAFDTEAFF. In nucleotides, the CDR3 is TGCGCCAGCAGCTTGGTTTGGGCGTTCGACACTGAAGCTTTCTTT.

The rearrangement joins TRBV9 to TRBJ2-1, with TRBD2 as a possible D gene (6 bases). The CDR3 has 13 amino acids. In germline, CDR1 is SGDLS, CDR2 YYNGEE. Trimming removed 0 bases from V and 8 bases from J, with 9 bases in between. CDR3 region: CASSVVTGDEQFF. The DNA for the CDR3 is TGTGCCAGCAGCGTAGTAACGGGAGATGAGCAGTTCTTC.

V usage is TRBV5-6 and J usage is TRBJ1-1; D is perhaps TRBD1 (5 bases). V was clipped by 5 bases and J by 3 bases, with 20 bases between them. The CDR3 is made up of 16 amino acids. From germline, CDR1 is SGHDT and CDR2 YYEEEE. Here the CDR3 reads CASRLLTVPAHTEAFF. In DNA form, the CDR3 reads TGTGCCAGCAGACTCCTGACAGTCCCGGCGCACACTGAAGCTTTCTTT.

The CDR3 coding sequence is TGTGCCAGCAGCCCGGGACTAGCGGGGGGACCGAGCTCCTACAATGAGCAGTTCTTC. Protein sequence: CASSPGLAGGPSSYNEQFF. This chain links TRBV7-6 with TRBJ2-1; TRBD2 aligns across 15 bases. Germline V gives CDR1 SGHVS, CDR2 FNYEAQ. The CDR3 has 19 amino acids. The V and J ends lost 5 bases and 0 bases, in that order; junction bases with no gene match: 8.

V and J are TRBV4-1 and TRBJ2-5; D is possibly TRBD1 (5 bases). Trimming cost V 1 base and J 9 bases, with 12 bases left between them. Per the germline V gene, CDR1 is MGHRA and CDR2 is YSYEKL. The CDR3 covers 13 residues. The CDR3 sequence is CASSQAGFSAQYF. Written as DNA, the CDR3 is TGCGCCAGCAGCCAAGCAGGGTTCTCGGCCCAGTACTTC.

The CDR3 nucleotides are TGTGCCAGCAGCTTGCCGGGGAGATCGTGGGGCTACACCTTC. Its translation: CASSLPGRSWGYTF. The rearrangement uses TRBV5-4 and TRBJ1-2; no firm D call. Germline CDR1 is SGHNT and CDR2 is YYREEE (reference sequence). CDR3 length equals 14 residues. V gave up 1 base and J gave up 8 bases, with 15 bases separating them.

The chain combines TRBV2 with TRBJ1-2; TRBD1 aligns across 7 bases. V lost 6 bases and J lost 4; bases outside the gene matches: 8. The CDR3 sequence is 14 residues long. The germline CDR1 and CDR2 sequences are SNHLY and FYNNEI. CDR3 nucleotide sequence: TGTGCCAGCAGCATAGAGACAGGGTTCTATGGCTACACCTTC. Protein sequence: CASSIETGFYGYTF.

J is TRBJ1-1 and V is TRBV6-5; D is unresolved. This CDR3 is built from 13 residues. Trimming removed 2 bases at V and 10 bases at J, with 14 bases between. The V gene's germline CDR1 is MNHEY and CDR2 SVGAGI. The CDR3 DNA is TGTGCCAGCAGTTACGGGCCGGCCTCTGGAGCTTTCTTT. Translating it yields CASSYGPASGAFF.

The V gene is TRBV28, the J gene TRBJ1-4, with D maybe TRBD1 (6 bases). This CDR3 region has 15 residues. Per the germline V gene, CDR1 is MDHEN and CDR2 is SYDVKM. The V end was cut by 4 bases, the J end by 8 bases, with 17 bases between. The CDR3 DNA sequence: TGTGCCAGCAGTTCCAGAACCACCGACAGGGAAAAACTGTTTTTT. Protein sequence: CASSSRTTDREKLFF.

J is TRBJ2-2 and V is TRBV11-3; 7 nucleotides agree with TRBD2. CDR1 is SGHNT and CDR2 is YENEEA in the germline V gene. The J segment lost 7 bases and the V segment lost 5 bases, leaving 1 base of the junction unmatched. The CDR3 runs 12 residues. CDR3 sequence: CASSRTSGELFF. The CDR3 bases are TGTGCCAGCAGCCGGACTAGCGGGGAGCTGTTTTTT.

V is TRBV15 and J is TRBJ2-5; 13 bases map to TRBD2. The trim removed 0 bases at V and 4 bases at J, leaving 5 bases unmatched. Germline loops: CDR1 LNHNV, CDR2 YYDKDF (reference sequence). CDR3 length: 17 amino acids. CDR3 coding DNA: TGTGCCACCAGCAGAGATCTAACTAGCGGGGGGGCAGAGACCCAGTACTTC. Translation: CATSRDLTSGGAETQYF.

This clone appeared a single time. The genes are TRBV7-3 and TRBJ1-6; 7 nucleotides match TRBD1. V gave up 5 bases and J gave up 8 bases; unmatched junction bases: 6. Germline loops: CDR1 SGHTA, CDR2 FQGTGA. This CDR3 has 14 amino acids. The DNA of the CDR3 is TGTGCCAGCAGCGAGACAGGGTCTCATTCACCCCTCCACTTT. As protein: CASSETGSHSPLHF.

This chain uses TRBV4-3 with TRBJ1-1; TRBD1 matches 7 bases. V shed 0 bases and J 1 base; nucleotides not matched to a gene: 11. This CDR3 spans 18 amino acids. Germline V gives CDR1 LGHNA, CDR2 YSLEER. DNA of the CDR3: TGCGCCAGCAGCCAAGATCTTCAGAGGGGGCGGGGGAACACTGAAGCTTTCTTT. Its translation is CASSQDLQRGRGNTEAFF.

The chain couples TRBV6-5 to TRBJ2-7; tentatively, D is TRBD1 (6 bases). This CDR3 contains 16 residues. Germline lookup yields CDR1 MNHEY and CDR2 SVGAGI. V was shortened by 0 bases and J by 1 base, with 13 bases between the two germline ends. CDR3 protein: CASSYSSGTQSYEQYF. CDR3 coding DNA: TGTGCCAGCAGTTACTCGTCTGGGACACAATCCTACGAGCAGTACTTC.

This chain connects TRBV10-3 to TRBJ2-5; 11 bases align to TRBD2. J lost 3 bases, V lost 0 bases, and 6 bases had no gene match. Germline-derived CDR1 and CDR2 are ENHRY and SYGVKD. This CDR3 spans 17 amino acids. The CDR3 DNA reads as TGTGCCATCAGTGAGTCTAGCGGGGGGGCCGTCAAAGAGACCCAGTACTTC. As protein: CAISESSGGAVKETQYF.

The J gene is TRBJ1-5, the V gene TRBV19; 9 bases match TRBD1. The CDR3 is 17 residues long. The germline V gene encodes CDR1 LNHDA and CDR2 SQIVND (reference sequence). With V trimmed by 0 bases and J by 3 bases, 6 bases remained unmatched. The CDR3 loop is CASSIEGDRAINQPQHF. CDR3 DNA sequence: TGTGCCAGTAGTATAGAAGGGGACAGGGCCATCAATCAGCCCCAGCATTTT.

The rearrangement uses TRBV5-6 and TRBJ1-3; 8 bases agree with TRBD1. V lost 0 bases and J lost 3; bases outside the gene matches: 5. CDR1 and CDR2 from the germline V gene are SGHDT and YYEEEE. This CDR3 is 16 amino acids long. The CDR3 DNA reads as TGTGCCAGCAGCTTGGGGACAGGGAGGAGTGGAAACACCATATATTTT. It specifies CASSLGTGRSGNTIYF. The full variable domain, rest sourced from reference TRBV5-6 and TRBJ1-3, is DAGVTQSPTHLIKTRGQQVTLRCSPKSGHDTVSWYQQALGQGPQFIFQYYEEEERQRGNFPDRFSGHQFPNYSSELNVNALLLGDSALYLCASSLGTGRSGNTIYFGEGSWLTVV.

The genes are TRBV4-1 and TRBJ2-2; TRBD2 aligns across 13 bases. Trimming removed 5 bases from V and 4 bases from J; junction bases left unmatched: 7. Germline V CDR1 and CDR2: MGHRA, YSYEKL. The CDR3 is made up of 17 amino acids. The CDR3 loop is CASSELAGGLPTGELFF. The CDR3 bases are TGCGCCAGCAGCGAACTAGCGGGGGGGCTTCCCACCGGGGAGCTGTTTTTT.

This clone was counted once. V is TRBV19 and J is TRBJ2-2; 13 bases line up with TRBD2. CDR3 length: 15 amino acids. In germline, CDR1 is LNHDA, CDR2 SQIVND (reference sequence). V gave up 9 bases and J gave up 4 bases; unmatched junction bases: 5. The CDR3, as DNA: TGTGCCAGCCTGGGACTAGCGGGGAGCACCGGGGAGCTGTTTTTT. It is translated as CASLGLAGSTGELFF.

The gene calls are TRBV15 and TRBJ2-3; tentatively, D is TRBD1 (6 bases). With 0 bases removed from V and 7 bases from J, the gap between germline ends came to 11 bases. The CDR3 length is 14 residues. Germline loops: CDR1 LNHNV, CDR2 YYDKDF (reference sequence). The CDR3 region is CATSRETGPYTQYF. Here the CDR3 DNA reads TGTGCCACCAGCAGAGAGACAGGTCCTTATACGCAGTATTTT.

The chain employs TRBV6-5 and TRBJ2-5, with a possible D match to TRBD1 (6 bases). Trimming pared 0 bases from V and 5 bases from J, leaving 16 bases between. Germline V gene data show CDR1 as MNHEY and CDR2 as SVGAGI. The CDR3 is 16 amino acids. The CDR3 loop is CASSYSVTGTGETQYF. CDR3 sequence (DNA): TGTGCCAGCAGTTACTCAGTTACTGGTACAGGGGAGACCCAGTACTTC.

The chain uses TRBV18 and TRBJ2-3; TRBD1 agrees at 7 bases. The J segment lost 1 base and the V segment lost 0 bases, leaving 1 base of the junction unmatched. Looked up from germline, CDR1 is KGHSH and CDR2 is LQKENI. CDR3 length: 15 residues. The CDR3 here is CASSPPGQGTDTQYF. The CDR3 nucleotides read TGTGCCAGCTCACCACCAGGACAGGGCACAGATACGCAGTATTTT.